Below, 3 T cell receptor beta chains from the same sample are listed, as sequenced in a study of blood T cell repertoires in COVID-19. The table came from immunoSEQ multiplex PCR; TCRdb's copy has only in-frame clones and leaves some out. The data show 99,000 or so clones, with roughly four fifths seen just once and roughly 5% held by the top ten. Sequencing was done on a sample of peripheral blood. The receptors stem from a man aged 55 to 70 with acute or convalescent COVID-19.

The rearrangement joins TRBV11-2 to TRBJ2-1; 12 bases line up with TRBD2. J gave up 6 bases and V 5 bases, and 5 bases lay outside the gene matches. Germline assignment: CDR1 SGHAT and CDR2 FQNNGV. The CDR3 totals 15 residues. The CDR3 region is CASSPLLAGGNEQFF. In nucleotides, the CDR3 is TGTGCCAGCAGCCCGTTACTAGCGGGGGGCAATGAGCAGTTCTTC.

The V and J genes are TRBV29-1 and TRBJ2-2; 8 nucleotides line up with TRBD1. V lost 6 bases to trimming and J lost 5 bases; unmatched junction nucleotides: 11. There are 15 residues in the CDR3. The germline gives CDR1 SQVTM, CDR2 ANQGSEA. CDR3 sequence (DNA): TGCAGCGTCACGTCCGGGACAGGTTTAACCGGGGAGCTGTTTTTT. Residues: CSVTSGTGLTGELFF.

The rearrangement joins TRBV7-2 to TRBJ1-1; tentative D call: TRBD1 (5 bases). Germline CDR1 is SGHTA and CDR2 is FQGNSA. This CDR3 spans 13 amino acids. Trimming took 2 bases from V and 3 from J, leaving 7 bases between them. Here the CDR3 reads CASSLTGHTEAFF. The CDR3 nucleotides read TGTGCCAGCAGCTTAACAGGTCACACTGAAGCTTTCTTT.